Here is one T cell receptor (beta chain) with its context. Measured with immunoSEQ multiplex PCR; TCRdb has only the in-frame clones, and not every one. The data contain approximately 140,000 clones, 70% to 80% of them seen just once; the ten biggest clones take up about 29%. This sample is part of a study of cytotoxic CD8 clonotypes in ibrutinib-treated CLL. Per the germline V gene, CDR1 is SQVTM and CDR2 is ANQGSEA. This CDR3 has 13 residues. V was shortened by 6 bases and J by 2 bases, with 13 bases between the two germline ends. The chain joins TRBV29-1 to TRBJ1-2; D perhaps matches TRBD1 (5 bases). This clonotype originated in a human donor with chronic lymphocytic leukemia. The source was PBMCs, collected after 12 months of ibrutinib treatment. DNA of the CDR3: TGCAGCGTGGGGCCGAGGGGAAACTATGGCTACACCTTC. Translated: CSVGPRGNYGYTF. Complete variable domain (other parts from reference TRBV29-1 and TRBJ1-2): SAVISQKPSRDICQRGTSLTIQCQVDSQVTMMFWYRQQPGQSLTLIATANQGSEATYESGFVIDKFPISRPNLTFSTLTVSNMSPEDSSIYLCSVGPRGNYGYTFGSGTRLTVV.